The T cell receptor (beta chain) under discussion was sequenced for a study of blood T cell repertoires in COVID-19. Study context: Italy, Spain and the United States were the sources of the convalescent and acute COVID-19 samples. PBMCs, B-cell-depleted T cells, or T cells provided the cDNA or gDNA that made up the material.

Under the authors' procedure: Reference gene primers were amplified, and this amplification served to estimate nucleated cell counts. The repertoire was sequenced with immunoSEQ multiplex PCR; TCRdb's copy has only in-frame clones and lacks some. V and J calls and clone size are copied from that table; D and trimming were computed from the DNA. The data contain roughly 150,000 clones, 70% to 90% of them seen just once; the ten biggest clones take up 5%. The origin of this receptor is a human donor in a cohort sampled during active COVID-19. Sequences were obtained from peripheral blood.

Here the CDR3 reads CASQNSRLAGGPTGELFF. The CDR3 nucleotides are TGTGCCAGTCAAAACTCTCGGCTAGCGGGGGGGCCGACCGGGGAGCTGTTTTTT. The V call is TRBV19, the J call TRBJ2-2; 12 bases fit TRBD2. The CDR3 contains 18 residues. Unmatched junction bases numbered 15, after V lost 8 bases and J lost 5 bases. The germline gives CDR1 LNHDA, CDR2 SQIVND (reference sequence). Together with reference TRBV19 and TRBJ2-2, the CDR3 gives the full variable domain: DGGITQSPKYLFRKEGQNVTLSCEQNLNHDAMYWYRQDPGQGLRLIYYSQIVNDFQKGDIAEGYSVSREKKESFPLTVTSAQKNPTAFYLCASQNSRLAGGPTGELFFGEGSRLTVL.